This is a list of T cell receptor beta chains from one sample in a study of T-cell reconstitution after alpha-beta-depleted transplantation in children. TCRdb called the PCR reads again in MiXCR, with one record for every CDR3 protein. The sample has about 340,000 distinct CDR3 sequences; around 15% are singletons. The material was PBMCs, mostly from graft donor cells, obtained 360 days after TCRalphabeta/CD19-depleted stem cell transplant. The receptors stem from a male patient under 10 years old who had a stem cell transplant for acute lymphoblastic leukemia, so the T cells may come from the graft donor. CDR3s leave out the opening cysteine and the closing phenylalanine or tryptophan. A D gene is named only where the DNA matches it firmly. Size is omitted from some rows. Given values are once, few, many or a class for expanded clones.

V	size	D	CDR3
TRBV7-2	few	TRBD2	ASSLREGNEQY
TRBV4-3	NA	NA	ASSQDLGAPPRNEQF
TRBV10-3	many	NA	AISSGPVNEKLF
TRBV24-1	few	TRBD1	ATRGQANTGELF
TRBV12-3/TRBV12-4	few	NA	ASRTDVGETQY
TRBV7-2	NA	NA	ASSLPPGAGTDTQY
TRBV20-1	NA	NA	SASGAHTDTQY
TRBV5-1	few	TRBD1	ASSLDGQGASQF
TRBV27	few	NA	ASSSLGADNEQF
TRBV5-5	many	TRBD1	ASSFFPGQPYEQY
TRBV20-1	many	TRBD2	SAEAGAVGELF
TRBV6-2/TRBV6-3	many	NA	ASSWTVYEQY
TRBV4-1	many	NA	ASSQRVLPKETQY
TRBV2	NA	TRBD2	ASSETSGLYEQY
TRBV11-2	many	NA	ASSLSSRTYYEQY
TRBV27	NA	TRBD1	ASSLSPDRVYGEQF
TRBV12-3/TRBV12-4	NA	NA	ASSLLKQETQY
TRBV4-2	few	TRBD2	ASSQDPGLAGTDTQY
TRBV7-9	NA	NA	ASSQTVEQY
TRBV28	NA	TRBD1	ASSRTGTNYGYT
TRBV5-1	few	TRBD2	ASSQREAGEQY
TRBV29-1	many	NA	SVEGTGEAF
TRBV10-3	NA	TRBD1	AISPGQSYEQY
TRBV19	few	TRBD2	ASSAGTSQETQY
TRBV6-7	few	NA	ASSYATENQPQH
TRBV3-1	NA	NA	ASSQDGSWVGETQY
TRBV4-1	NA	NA	ASSQVGTSGANVLT
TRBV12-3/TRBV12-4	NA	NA	ASAFGNTIY
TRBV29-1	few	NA	SVPLNTEAF
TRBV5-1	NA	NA	ASSLAVASGEQY
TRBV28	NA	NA	ASGESYGYT
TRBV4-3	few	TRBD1	ASSQDSGQGALEQY
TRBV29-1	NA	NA	SVGEVEQY
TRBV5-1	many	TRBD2	ASKGGRNRDTQY
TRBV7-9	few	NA	ASSLSSGIEGYT
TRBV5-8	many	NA	ASSPNFRVNGYT
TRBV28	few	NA	ASSLGPGLSAYNEQF
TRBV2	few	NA	ASMGFSGANVLT
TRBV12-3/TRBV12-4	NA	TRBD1	ASSHRTGTRGRQRGYT
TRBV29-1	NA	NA	SVERQRTDTQY
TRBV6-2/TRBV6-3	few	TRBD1	ASSYRLGQGRSSGDIQY
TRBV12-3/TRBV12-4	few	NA	ASSLTGWETQY
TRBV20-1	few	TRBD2	SASGGTSYFGQETQY
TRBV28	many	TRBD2	ASGPIDYEQY
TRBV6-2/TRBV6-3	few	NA	ASSSPRYGGAKNIQY